These 15 T cell receptor beta chains originate from one sample sequenced in a study of identical twins. TCRdb reprocessed the 5' RACE reads with MiXCR, giving one entry per CDR3 protein. Of about 660,000 distinct CDR3 sequences in the sample, under 9% were seen once. These data were also reused for a study on yellow fever vaccine responses in identical twins.

The specimen sequenced was PBMCs. The origin of the receptors is a woman aged 18-35 years in good health.

This clonotype was seen many times. V gene TRBV5-1 combines with J gene TRBJ1-5, with D perhaps matching TRBD1 (6 bases). Trimming removed 4 bases from V and 7 bases from J, with 15 bases in between. There are 14 residues in the CDR3. The germline gives CDR1 SGHRS, CDR2 YFSETQ. This CDR3 reads CASSPWGGGQPQHF. CDR3 DNA: TGCGCCAGCAGCCCTTGGGGGGGCGGACAGCCCCAGCATTTT. Complete variable domain (other parts from reference TRBV5-1 and TRBJ1-5): KAGVTQTPRYLIKTRGQQVTLSCSPISGHRSVSWYQQTPGQGLQFLFEYFSETQRNKGNFPGRFSGRQFSNSRSEMNVSTLELGDSALYLCASSPWGGGQPQHFGDGTRLSIL.

This sequence joins TRBV28 and TRBJ2-1; a possible D gene is TRBD1 (5 bases). This CDR3 has 15 amino acids. Germline lookup yields CDR1 MDHEN and CDR2 SYDVKM. Trimming pared 6 bases from V and 0 bases from J, leaving 12 bases between. CDR3 protein: CASSHRQSSYNEQFF. The CDR3 DNA sequence: TGTGCCAGCAGCCATAGACAGAGCTCCTACAATGAGCAGTTCTTC. Using reference TRBV28 and TRBJ2-1 for the parts outside the CDR3, the full variable domain is DVKVTQSSRYLVKRTGEKVFLECVQDMDHENMFWYRQDPGLGLRLIYFSYDVKMKEKGDIPEGYSVSREKKERFSLILESASTNQTSMYLCASSHRQSSYNEQFFGPGTRLTVL.

This clonotype appeared a few times. V usage is TRBV5-6 and J usage is TRBJ2-7; 11 nucleotides align to TRBD2. The CDR3 sequence is 15 residues long. Germline CDR1 reads SGHDT; CDR2 reads YYEEEE. Trimming took 1 base from V and 1 from J; bases not matched to a gene: 1. CDR3 DNA: TGTGCCAGCAGCTTGACTAGCGGGAGATCCTACGAGCAGTACTTC. Its translation is CASSLTSGRSYEQYF.

The sample holds many counts of this clonotype. The chain couples TRBV24-1 to TRBJ2-1; possible D gene TRBD1, 5 bases. Between the trimmed V and J ends, which lost 0 bases and 4 bases, there was a span of 12 bases. The V gene's germline CDR1 is KGHDR and CDR2 SFDVKD. This CDR3 has 16 amino acids. The CDR3: CATSDLRAGIYNEQFF. For the CDR3, the DNA is TGTGCCACCAGTGATTTGCGGGCAGGGATATACAATGAGCAGTTCTTC.

This clonotype has just a few counts. This rearrangement joins TRBV20-1 to TRBJ2-7, with 9 positions matching TRBD1. The CDR3 has 14 residues. CDR1 is DFQATT, CDR2 SNEGSKA, per germline (reference sequence). J was trimmed by 2 bases and V by 5 bases; bases with no gene match: 7. In DNA, the CDR3 is TGCAGTGCTCCCGGGACAGGGAAACCCTACGAGCAGTACTTC. Amino acids: CSAPGTGKPYEQYF.

Only a few counts were recorded for this clonotype. The chain couples TRBV29-1 to TRBJ2-2; 8 bases are a match to TRBD1. Germline values: CDR1 SQVTM, CDR2 ANQGSEA. This CDR3 spans 16 amino acids. V lost 0 bases to trimming and J lost 5 bases; unmatched junction nucleotides: 8. This chain's CDR3 is CSVEDLAGGLTGELFF. CDR3 sequence (DNA): TGCAGCGTTGAAGATCTGGCAGGGGGCTTGACCGGGGAGCTGTTTTTT.

This clonotype has more than one count but fewer than ten. The rearrangement links TRBV28 to TRBJ2-5, with a weak D call TRBD1 (6 bases). The CDR3 consists of 13 residues. The germline V gene encodes CDR1 MDHEN and CDR2 SYDVKM. V was pared by 7 bases and J by 2 bases, with 11 bases between. CDR3 nucleotide sequence: TGTGCCAGCATTTCCGACAGGCAAGAGACCCAGTACTTC. Translation gives CASISDRQETQYF.

This clonotype was seen more than once but under ten times. V is TRBV2 and J is TRBJ2-7; D not resolved. Trimming removed 5 bases from V and 2 bases from J, with 13 bases in between. CDR1 is SNHLY and CDR2 is FYNNEI in the germline V gene. This CDR3 has 14 amino acids. This chain's CDR3 is CASSPQVYPYEQYF. The CDR3 DNA reads TGTGCCAGCAGTCCCCAGGTGTATCCCTACGAGCAGTACTTC.

At least ten counts were recorded for this clonotype. The chain uses TRBV5-1 and TRBJ2-3; D may be TRBD1 (6 bases). The V and J ends lost 0 bases and 2 bases respectively, with 10 bases between them. This CDR3 is 15 amino acids long. Germline assignment: CDR1 SGHRS and CDR2 YFSETQ. The CDR3 DNA reads TGCGCCAGCAGCTTGGATGGGACATACACAGATACGCAGTATTTT. It codes for CASSLDGTYTDTQYF.

This clonotype was counted a few times. The DNA for the CDR3 is TGTGCCAGCAGCTTAGAGTTAAAAAATTACTACAATGAGCAGTTCTTC. Residues: CASSLELKNYYNEQFF. V gene TRBV11-2 combines with J gene TRBJ2-1; D remains ambiguous. The CDR3 sequence is 16 residues long. Germline-derived CDR1 and CDR2 are SGHAT and FQNNGV. Trimming removed 0 bases from V and 3 bases from J, with 12 bases in between.

V is TRBV11-2 and J is TRBJ2-1; TRBD2 agrees at 10 bases. The junction had 5 bases not matched to a gene; V was cut back by 3 bases and J by 6 bases. Germline V CDR1 and CDR2: SGHAT, FQNNGV. The CDR3 is 15 residues long. As DNA, the CDR3 is TGTGCCAGCAGCTTGGGACTAGCGCTTCTCAATGAGCAGTTCTTC. Amino acids: CASSLGLALLNEQFF.

In this sample, this clonotype turned up many times. The rearrangement joins TRBV29-1 to TRBJ2-3; D uncertain. Germline values: CDR1 SQVTM, CDR2 ANQGSEA. V dropped 4 bases and J dropped 4 bases, with 9 bases sitting between them. The CDR3 contains 12 residues. This CDR3 reads CSVATSPDTQYF. The CDR3 coding sequence is TGCAGCGTTGCAACGTCACCAGATACGCAGTATTTT.

This clonotype was recorded a few times. This rearrangement joins TRBV18 to TRBJ2-7, with D possibly matching TRBD2 (6 bases). This CDR3 is 16 amino acids long. Germline CDR1 reads KGHSH; CDR2 reads LQKENI. The V gene lost 3 bases and the J gene lost 1 base, with 16 bases spanning the gap. In nucleotides, the CDR3 is TGTGCCAGCTCACCCAACGGGCGGGGCCCTTCCTACGAGCAGTACTTC. Translating it yields CASSPNGRGPSYEQYF.

The rearrangement links TRBV7-9 to TRBJ1-5; no clear D gene. The CDR3 length is 12 residues. The germline gives CDR1 SEHNR, CDR2 FQNEAQ (reference sequence). The V end was cut by 5 bases, the J end by 8 bases, with 10 bases between. The CDR3 DNA reads as TGTGCCAGCAGCATGGAGGGAGAGCCCCAGCATTTT. Translating gives CASSMEGEPQHF.

This clonotype was counted only a few times. V gene TRBV12-3 or TRBV12-4 combines with J gene TRBJ2-1; D call uncertain. The CDR3 extends over 12 amino acids. V was cut by 7 bases and J by 9 bases, with 13 bases left in between. The CDR3 DNA follows: TGTGCCAGCACCCCCGGGTATGGTGAGCAGTTCTTC. Protein sequence: CASTPGYGEQFF.